This T cell receptor (beta chain) was identified during a study of cytomegalovirus exposure and HLA in healthy donors. Points from the study as a whole: There were 150 to 200 TCR beta chains listed as cytomegalovirus-associated.

TCRdb's table, derived via immunoSEQ multiplex PCR, lists solely in-frame clones and lacks some. Of 100,000 to 150,000 clones listed, approximately 94% were seen once; the top ten hold around 1.7%. Turning to this clone: Its antigen is currently unknown.

Germline CDR1 is GTSNPN and CDR2 is SVGIG (reference sequence). V was shortened by 0 bases and J by 4 bases, with 14 bases between the two germline ends. The CDR3 contains 15 residues. The V and J genes are TRBV30 and TRBJ2-3, with D possibly matching TRBD2 (7 bases). The sample was PBMCs. The clonotype was recovered from a man younger than 35 in good health and CMV-seronegative. The CDR3, as DNA: TGTGCCTGGAGTGTATCCAGCGGGACATCAGATACGCAGTATTTT. Residues: CAWSVSSGTSDTQYF.